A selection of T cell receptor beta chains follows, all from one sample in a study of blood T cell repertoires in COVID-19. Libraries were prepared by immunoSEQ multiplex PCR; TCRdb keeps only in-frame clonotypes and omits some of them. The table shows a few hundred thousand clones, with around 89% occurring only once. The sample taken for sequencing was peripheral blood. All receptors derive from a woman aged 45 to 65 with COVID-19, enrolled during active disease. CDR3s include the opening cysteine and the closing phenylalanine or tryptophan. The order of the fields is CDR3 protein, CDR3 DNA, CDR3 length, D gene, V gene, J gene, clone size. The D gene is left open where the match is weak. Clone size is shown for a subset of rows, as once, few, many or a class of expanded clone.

CASSEFRANTGELFF	TGTGCCAGCAGTGAATTCAGGGCGAACACCGGGGAGCTGTTTTTT	15	-	TRBV25-1	TRBJ2-2	-
CASSPPRFSNTGELFF	TGTGCCAGCTCACCACCCAGGTTTTCGAACACCGGGGAGCTGTTTTTT	16	-	TRBV18	TRBJ2-2	once
CASGSFTEAFF	TGCGCCAGCGGCAGTTTCACTGAAGCTTTCTTT	11	-	TRBV10-1	TRBJ1-1	few
CASSRLAGGPYEQYF	TGCGCCAGCAGCCGACTAGCGGGGGGGCCTTACGAGCAGTACTTC	15	TRBD2	TRBV4-1	TRBJ2-7	-
CAWERMGAGYTF	TGTGCCTGGGAAAGGATGGGGGCCGGCTACACCTTC	12	-	TRBV30	TRBJ1-2	-
CASSMSAVGNTIYF	TGTGCCAGTAGTATGTCCGCGGTTGGAAACACCATATATTTT	14	-	TRBV19	TRBJ1-3	-
CASSWGRGHGYTF	TGTGCCAGCTCCTGGGGCAGGGGGCATGGCTACACCTTC	13	TRBD1	TRBV27	TRBJ1-2	-
CASSKRQGLNTEAFF	TGTGCCAGTAGTAAACGACAGGGGCTGAACACTGAAGCTTTCTTT	15	TRBD1	TRBV19	TRBJ1-1	-
CASSTPEREGSPLHF	TGTGCCAGCAGTACCCCGGAGAGGGAAGGTTCACCCCTCCACTTT	15	-	TRBV6-6	TRBJ1-6	-
CATSSGRLETDSPLHF	TGTGCCACCAGCAGTGGTCGTCTCGAAACGGATTCACCCCTCCACTTT	16	-	TRBV15	TRBJ1-6	-
CASGRADTQYF	TGTGCCAGCGGGAGGGCAGATACGCAGTATTTT	11	TRBD2	TRBV9	TRBJ2-3	-
CAWSVSGGAHNEQFF	TGTGCCTGGAGTGTTAGCGGGGGGGCCCACAATGAGCAGTTCTTC	15	TRBD2	TRBV30	TRBJ2-1	once
CASSPGRTSGNTIYF	TGTGCCAGCAGCCCAGGGCGCACATCTGGAAACACCATATATTTT	15	-	TRBV9	TRBJ1-3	-
CASSVVANPYEQYF	TGTGCCAGCAGCGTAGTTGCGAACCCCTACGAGCAGTACTTC	14	-	TRBV9	TRBJ2-7	-
CASSLEGGTEAFF	TGCGCCAGCAGCTTGGAGGGAGGGACTGAAGCTTTCTTT	13	-	TRBV5-1	TRBJ1-1	-
CASSLMGGVTGELFF	TGTGCCAGCAGTTTAATGGGGGGTGTCACCGGGGAGCTGTTTTTT	15	-	TRBV28	TRBJ2-2	-
CASSSRDRGNTEAFF	TGTGCCAGCAGTTCCCGGGACAGGGGGAACACTGAAGCTTTCTTT	15	TRBD1	TRBV27	TRBJ1-1	-
CASSLLTGDGANVLTF	TGTGCCAGTAGCCTACTAACAGGGGACGGGGCCAACGTCCTGACTTTC	16	TRBD1	TRBV19	TRBJ2-6	-
CASSQGSSTDTQYF	TGTGCCAGCAGCCAGGGGTCGTCCACAGATACGCAGTATTTT	14	-	TRBV9	TRBJ2-3	few
CASSPGGQEAFF	TGTGCCAGCTCCCCCGGGGGGCAGGAAGCTTTCTTT	12	-	TRBV7-9	TRBJ1-1	-
CASSLGAYNEQFF	TGTGCCAGCAGTCTCGGGGCCTACAATGAGCAGTTCTTC	13	-	TRBV7-3	TRBJ2-1	once
CASTGTRSNQPQHF	TGTGCCAGTACTGGGACAAGGAGCAATCAGCCCCAGCATTTT	14	-	TRBV19	TRBJ1-5	-
CSVFSDYGYTF	TGCAGCGTTTTCTCAGACTATGGCTACACCTTC	11	-	TRBV29-1	TRBJ1-2	once
CASSFPGHPYEQYF	TGTGCCAGCAGCTTCCCGGGACACCCCTACGAGCAGTACTTC	14	-	TRBV7-8	TRBJ2-7	-
CASSLWAGNQPQHF	TGTGCCAGCAGTTTATGGGCGGGCAATCAGCCCCAGCATTTT	14	-	TRBV28	TRBJ1-5	-
CASSLGGLRGAPPYEQYF	TGTGCCAGCAGTTTAGGGGGGCTCAGGGGGGCGCCTCCCTACGAGCAGTACTTC	18	-	TRBV27	TRBJ2-7	-
CASSQDHGGMSSYNEQFF	TGTGCCAGCAGCCAAGATCATGGCGGGATGAGCTCCTACAATGAGCAGTTCTTC	18	-	TRBV3-1/TRBV3-2	TRBJ2-1	-
CASSVSIGVEEQYF	TGTGCCAGCAGCGTTAGCATCGGTGTCGAGGAGCAGTACTTC	14	-	TRBV9	TRBJ2-7	-
CSVFFSGFNTEAFF	TGCAGCGTTTTTTTCTCCGGGTTTAACACTGAAGCTTTCTTT	14	-	TRBV29-1	TRBJ1-1	-
CASSSGGDTDTQYF	TGTGCCAGCAGCTCGGGCGGGGACACAGATACGCAGTATTTT	14	-	TRBV7-3	TRBJ2-3	-
CASSSSPGTVNTEAFF	TGTGCCAGCAGCTCATCGCCAGGGACTGTGAACACTGAAGCTTTCTTT	16	-	TRBV5-8	TRBJ1-1	-
CASSHQRSGTADYGYTF	TGTGCCAGCAGCCATCAAAGATCCGGGACAGCCGACTATGGCTACACCTTC	17	TRBD1	TRBV3-1/TRBV3-2	TRBJ1-2	once
CASSQEANYGYTF	TGTGCCAGCAGCCAAGAGGCAAACTATGGCTACACCTTC	13	-	TRBV3-1/TRBV3-2	TRBJ1-2	-
CASTSGQNYEQYF	TGTGCCAGCACTTCGGGACAGAACTACGAGCAGTACTTC	13	TRBD1	TRBV6-6	TRBJ2-7	-
CASSLTGQTNQPQHF	TGTGCCAGCAGCCTCACAGGACAGACCAATCAGCCCCAGCATTTT	15	-	TRBV3-1/TRBV3-2	TRBJ1-5	-
CASSPPTGTPYEQYF	TGCGCCAGCAGCCCCCCGACAGGGACTCCCTACGAGCAGTACTTC	15	-	TRBV5-1	TRBJ2-7	-
CASSLVRGDTEAFF	TGTGCCAGCAGCCTAGTACGCGGGGACACTGAAGCTTTCTTT	14	-	TRBV7-9	TRBJ1-1	-
CASSQGPAGGAGGDTQYF	TGCGCCAGCAGCCAAGGCCCAGCGGGGGGGGCCGGTGGAGATACGCAGTATTTT	18	TRBD2	TRBV4-1	TRBJ2-3	-
CASSSTGGPSGANVLTF	TGTGCCAGCAGTTCGACAGGGGGCCCCTCTGGGGCCAACGTCCTGACTTTC	17	TRBD1	TRBV28	TRBJ2-6	-
CASNFGGSDTGELFF	TGTGCCAGCAACTTCGGGGGGAGTGACACCGGGGAGCTGTTTTTT	15	TRBD2	TRBV5-4	TRBJ2-2	-
CASSEVGRAFF	TGCGCCAGCAGCGAAGTCGGGAGGGCTTTCTTT	11	-	TRBV4-1	TRBJ1-1	-